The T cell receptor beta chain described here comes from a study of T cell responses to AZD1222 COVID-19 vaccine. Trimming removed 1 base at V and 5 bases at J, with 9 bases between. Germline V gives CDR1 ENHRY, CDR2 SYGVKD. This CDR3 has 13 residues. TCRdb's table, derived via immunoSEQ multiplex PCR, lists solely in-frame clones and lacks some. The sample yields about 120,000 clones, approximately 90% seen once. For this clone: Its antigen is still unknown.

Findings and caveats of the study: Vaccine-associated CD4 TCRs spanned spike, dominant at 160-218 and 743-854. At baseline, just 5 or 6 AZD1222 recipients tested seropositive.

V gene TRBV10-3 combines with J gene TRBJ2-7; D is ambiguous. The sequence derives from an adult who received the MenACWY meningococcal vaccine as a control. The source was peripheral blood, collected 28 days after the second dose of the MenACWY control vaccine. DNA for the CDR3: TGTGCCATCAGTGAGTATGAGGTTGACGAGCAGTACGTC. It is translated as CAISEYEVDEQYV.